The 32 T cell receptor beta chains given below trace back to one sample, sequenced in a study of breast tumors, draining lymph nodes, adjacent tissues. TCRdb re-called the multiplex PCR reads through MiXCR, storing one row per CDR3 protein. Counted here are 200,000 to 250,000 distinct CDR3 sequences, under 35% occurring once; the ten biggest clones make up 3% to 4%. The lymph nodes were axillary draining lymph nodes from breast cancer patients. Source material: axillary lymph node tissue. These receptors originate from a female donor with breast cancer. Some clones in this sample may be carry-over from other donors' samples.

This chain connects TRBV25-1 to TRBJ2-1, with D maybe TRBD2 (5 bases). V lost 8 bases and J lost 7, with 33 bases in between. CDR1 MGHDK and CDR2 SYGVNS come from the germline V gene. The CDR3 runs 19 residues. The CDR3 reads CASSPDLGLSPGRDNEQFF. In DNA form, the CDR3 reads TGTGCCAGCTCACCAGATCTGGGCCTCTCTCCCGGACGGGATAATGAGCAGTTCTTC.

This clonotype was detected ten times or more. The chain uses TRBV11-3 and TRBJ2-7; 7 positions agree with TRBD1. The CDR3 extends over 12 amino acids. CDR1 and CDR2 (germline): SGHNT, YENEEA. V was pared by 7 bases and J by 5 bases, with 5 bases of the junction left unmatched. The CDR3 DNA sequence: TGTGCCAGCAAGACAGGGAACCACGAGCAGTACTTC. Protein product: CASKTGNHEQYF.

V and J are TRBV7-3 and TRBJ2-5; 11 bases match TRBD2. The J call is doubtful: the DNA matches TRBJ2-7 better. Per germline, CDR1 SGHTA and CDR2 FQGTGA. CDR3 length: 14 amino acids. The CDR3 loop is CASSPTSGTYEQYF. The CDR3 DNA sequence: TGTGCCAGCAGTCCGACTAGCGGGACCTACGAGCAGTACTTC.

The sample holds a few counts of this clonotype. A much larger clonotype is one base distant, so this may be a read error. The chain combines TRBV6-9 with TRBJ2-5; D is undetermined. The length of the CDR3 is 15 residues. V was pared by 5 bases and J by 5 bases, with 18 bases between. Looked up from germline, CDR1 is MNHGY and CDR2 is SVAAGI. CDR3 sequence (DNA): TGTGCCAGCAGTCATACCTGGCCTCCCCCGGAGACCCAGTACTTC. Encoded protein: CASSHTWPPPETQYF.

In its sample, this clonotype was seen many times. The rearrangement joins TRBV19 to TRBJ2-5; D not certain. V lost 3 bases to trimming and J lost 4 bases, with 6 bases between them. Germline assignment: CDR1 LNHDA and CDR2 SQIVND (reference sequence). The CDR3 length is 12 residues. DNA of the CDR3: TGTGCCAGTAGTATTATTGGAGAGACCCAGTACTTC. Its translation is CASSIIGETQYF.

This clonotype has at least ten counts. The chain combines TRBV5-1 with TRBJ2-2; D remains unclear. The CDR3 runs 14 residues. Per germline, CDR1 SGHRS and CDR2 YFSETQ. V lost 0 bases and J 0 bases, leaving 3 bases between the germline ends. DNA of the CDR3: TGCGCCAGCAGCTTGGCGGCGAACACCGGGGAGCTGTTTTTT. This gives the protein CASSLAANTGELFF.

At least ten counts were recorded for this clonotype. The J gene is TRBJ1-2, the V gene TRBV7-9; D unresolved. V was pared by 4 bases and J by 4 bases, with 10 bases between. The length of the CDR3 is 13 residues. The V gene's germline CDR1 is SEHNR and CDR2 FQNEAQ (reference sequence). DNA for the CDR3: TGTGCCAGCAGCTCCCCGAGTTTCTATGGCTACACCTTC. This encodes CASSSPSFYGYTF.

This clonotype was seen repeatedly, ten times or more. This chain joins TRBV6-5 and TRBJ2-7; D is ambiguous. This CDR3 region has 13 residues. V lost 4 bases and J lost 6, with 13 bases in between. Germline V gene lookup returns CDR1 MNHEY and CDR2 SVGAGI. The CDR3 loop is CASSFATLSEQYF. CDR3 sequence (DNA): TGTGCCAGCAGTTTCGCGACTCTAAGCGAGCAGTACTTC.

The CDR3 here is CSAPMTGDSGYTF. The CDR3 DNA sequence: TGCAGTGCTCCAATGACAGGGGACAGCGGCTACACCTTC. The chain employs TRBV20-1 and TRBJ1-2; TRBD1 agrees at 8 bases. This CDR3 spans 13 amino acids. The germline CDR1 and CDR2 sequences are DFQATT and SNEGSKA (reference sequence). Trimming at V came to 5 bases and at J to 8 bases, leaving 10 bases not matched to a gene.

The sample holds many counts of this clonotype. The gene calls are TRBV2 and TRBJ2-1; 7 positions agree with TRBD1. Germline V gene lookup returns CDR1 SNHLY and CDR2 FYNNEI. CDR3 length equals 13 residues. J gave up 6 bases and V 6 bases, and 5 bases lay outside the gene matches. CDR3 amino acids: CASRLTGSNEQFF. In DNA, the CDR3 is TGTGCCAGCAGGCTGACAGGGAGCAATGAGCAGTTCTTC. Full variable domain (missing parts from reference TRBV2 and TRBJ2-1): EPEVTQTPSHQVTQMGQEVILRCVPISNHLYFYWYRQILGQKVEFLVSFYNNEISEKSEIFDDQFSVERPDGSNFTLKIRSTKLEDSAMYFCASRLTGSNEQFFGPGTRLTVL.

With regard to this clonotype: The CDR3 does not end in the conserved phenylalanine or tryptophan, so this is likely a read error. The CDR3 DNA sequence: TGTGCCAGCAGTGCGACTAGCGGGAGGGCCGGCTACAATGAGCAGTTCCTC. This encodes CASSATSGRAGYNEQFL. This chain uses TRBV6-5 with TRBJ2-1, with 14 positions matching TRBD2. V lost 5 bases to trimming and J lost 3 bases; unmatched junction nucleotides: 6. The CDR3 loop spans 17 amino acids. CDR1 and CDR2 from the germline V gene are MNHEY and SVGAGI.

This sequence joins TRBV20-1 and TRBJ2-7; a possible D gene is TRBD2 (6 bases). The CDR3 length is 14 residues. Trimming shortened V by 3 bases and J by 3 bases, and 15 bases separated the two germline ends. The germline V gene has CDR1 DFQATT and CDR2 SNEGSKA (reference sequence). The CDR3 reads CSASGTGTLYEQYF. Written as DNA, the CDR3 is TGCAGTGCTAGCGGGACCGGGACTCTCTACGAGCAGTACTTC.

CDR3 residues: CASTYNYGYTF. The DNA of the CDR3 is TGTGCCAGCACCTATAACTATGGCTACACCTTC. The V and J genes are TRBV28 and TRBJ1-2, with D uncertain. This CDR3 comprises 11 residues. Trimming left V 7 bases short and J 1 base short, with 4 bases between. Per the germline V gene, CDR1 is MDHEN and CDR2 is SYDVKM.

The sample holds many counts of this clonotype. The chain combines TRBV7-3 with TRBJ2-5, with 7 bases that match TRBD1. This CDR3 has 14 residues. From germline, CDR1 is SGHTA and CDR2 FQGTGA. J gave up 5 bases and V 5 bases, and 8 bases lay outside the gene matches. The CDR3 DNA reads TGTGCCAGCAGCCCGACAGGGATGGGGGAGACCCAGTACTTC. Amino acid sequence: CASSPTGMGETQYF.

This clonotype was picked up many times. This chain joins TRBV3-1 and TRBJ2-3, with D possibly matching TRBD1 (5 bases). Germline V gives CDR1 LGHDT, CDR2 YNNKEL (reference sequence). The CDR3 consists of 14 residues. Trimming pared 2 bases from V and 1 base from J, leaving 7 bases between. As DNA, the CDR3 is TGTGCCAGCAGCCAAAAAGGGGGCACAGATACGCAGTATTTT. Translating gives CASSQKGGTDTQYF.

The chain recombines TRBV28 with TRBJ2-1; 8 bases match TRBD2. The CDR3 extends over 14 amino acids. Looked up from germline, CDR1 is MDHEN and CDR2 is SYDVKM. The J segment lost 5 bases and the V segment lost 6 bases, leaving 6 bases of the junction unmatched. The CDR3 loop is CASRSGLANNEQFF. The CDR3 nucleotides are TGTGCCAGCAGATCCGGACTAGCCAACAATGAGCAGTTCTTC.

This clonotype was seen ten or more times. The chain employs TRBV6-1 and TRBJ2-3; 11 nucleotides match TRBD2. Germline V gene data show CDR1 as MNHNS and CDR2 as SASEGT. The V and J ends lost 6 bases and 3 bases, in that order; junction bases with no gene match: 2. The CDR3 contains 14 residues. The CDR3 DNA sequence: TGTGCCAGCAGACCTAGCGGGGGGACAGATACGCAGTATTTT. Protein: CASRPSGGTDTQYF.

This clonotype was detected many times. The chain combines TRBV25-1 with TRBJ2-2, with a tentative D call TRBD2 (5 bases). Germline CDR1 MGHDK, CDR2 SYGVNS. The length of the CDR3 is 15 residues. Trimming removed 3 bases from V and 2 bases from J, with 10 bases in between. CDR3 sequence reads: CASSETTSNTGELFF. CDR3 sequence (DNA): TGTGCCAGCAGTGAGACTACCTCAAACACCGGGGAGCTGTTTTTT.

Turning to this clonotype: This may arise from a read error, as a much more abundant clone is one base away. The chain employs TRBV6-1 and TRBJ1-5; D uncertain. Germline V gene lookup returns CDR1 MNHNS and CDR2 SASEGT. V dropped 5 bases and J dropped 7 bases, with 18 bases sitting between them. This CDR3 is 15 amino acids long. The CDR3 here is CASSQLGRPWQPQHF. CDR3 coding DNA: TGTGCCAGCAGTCAATTGGGGAGGCCATGGCAGCCCCAGCATTTT.

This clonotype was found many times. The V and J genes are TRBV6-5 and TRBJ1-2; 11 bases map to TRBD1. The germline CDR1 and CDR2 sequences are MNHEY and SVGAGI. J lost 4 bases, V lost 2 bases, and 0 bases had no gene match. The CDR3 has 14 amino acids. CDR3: CASSYGTGGYGYTF. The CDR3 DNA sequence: TGTGCCAGCAGTTACGGGACAGGGGGCTATGGCTACACCTTC.

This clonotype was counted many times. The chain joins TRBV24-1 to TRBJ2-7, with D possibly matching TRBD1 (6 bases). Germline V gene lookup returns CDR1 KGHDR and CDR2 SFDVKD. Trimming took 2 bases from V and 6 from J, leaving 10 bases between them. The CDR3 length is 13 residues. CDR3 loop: CATSDSSRGEQYF. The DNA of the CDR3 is TGTGCCACCAGTGATTCAAGCAGGGGCGAGCAGTACTTC.

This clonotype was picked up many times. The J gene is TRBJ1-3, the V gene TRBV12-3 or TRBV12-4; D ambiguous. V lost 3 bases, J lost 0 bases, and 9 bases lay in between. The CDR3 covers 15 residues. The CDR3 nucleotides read TGTGCCAGCAGTTTTCCCAGAAGCTCTGGAAACACCATATATTTT. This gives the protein CASSFPRSSGNTIYF.

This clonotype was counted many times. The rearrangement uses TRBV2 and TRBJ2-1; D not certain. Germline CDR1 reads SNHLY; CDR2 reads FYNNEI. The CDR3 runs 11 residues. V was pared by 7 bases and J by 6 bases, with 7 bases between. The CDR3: CASTRGNEQFF. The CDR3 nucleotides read TGTGCCAGCACTAGAGGCAATGAGCAGTTCTTC. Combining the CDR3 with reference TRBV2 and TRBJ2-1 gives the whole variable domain EPEVTQTPSHQVTQMGQEVILRCVPISNHLYFYWYRQILGQKVEFLVSFYNNEISEKSEIFDDQFSVERPDGSNFTLKIRSTKLEDSAMYFCASTRGNEQFFGPGTRLTVL.

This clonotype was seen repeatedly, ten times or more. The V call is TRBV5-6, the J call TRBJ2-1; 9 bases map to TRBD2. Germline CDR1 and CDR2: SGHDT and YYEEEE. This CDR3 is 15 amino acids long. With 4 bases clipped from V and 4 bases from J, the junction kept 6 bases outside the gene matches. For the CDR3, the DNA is TGTGCCAGCAGCCCGACTAGCGGAAATTACAATGAGCAGTTCTTC. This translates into CASSPTSGNYNEQFF. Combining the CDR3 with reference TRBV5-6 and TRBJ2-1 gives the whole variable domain DAGVTQSPTHLIKTRGQQVTLRCSPKSGHDTVSWYQQALGQGPQFIFQYYEEEERQRGNFPDRFSGHQFPNYSSELNVNALLLGDSALYLCASSPTSGNYNEQFFGPGTRLTVL.

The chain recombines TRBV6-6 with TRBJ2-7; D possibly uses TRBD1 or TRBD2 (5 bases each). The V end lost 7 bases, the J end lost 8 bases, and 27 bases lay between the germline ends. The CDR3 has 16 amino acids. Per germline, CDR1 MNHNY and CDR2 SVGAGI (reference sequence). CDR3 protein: CASTSTGRGANSKQYF. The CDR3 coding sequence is TGTGCCAGCACCTCGACGGGAAGGGGCGCGAATTCCAAGCAGTACTTC.

CDR3 region: CASTEGTNTGELFF. CDR3 DNA sequence: TGTGCCAGCACCGAAGGGACGAACACCGGGGAGCTGTTTTTT. The chain combines TRBV6-2 or TRBV6-3 with TRBJ2-2; no clear D gene. Germline V gene sequence: CDR1 MNHEY, CDR2 SVGEGT. V was trimmed by 7 bases and J by 0 bases, leaving 9 bases between them. CDR3 size: 14 residues.

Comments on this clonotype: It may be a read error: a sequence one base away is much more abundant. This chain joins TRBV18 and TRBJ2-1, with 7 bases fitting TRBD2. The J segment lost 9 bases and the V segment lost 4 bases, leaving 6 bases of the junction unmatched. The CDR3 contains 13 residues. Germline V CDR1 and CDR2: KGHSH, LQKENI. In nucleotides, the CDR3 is TGTGCCAGCTCACTAAGGAGGGAGGGTGAGCAGTTCTTC. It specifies CASSLRREGEQFF.

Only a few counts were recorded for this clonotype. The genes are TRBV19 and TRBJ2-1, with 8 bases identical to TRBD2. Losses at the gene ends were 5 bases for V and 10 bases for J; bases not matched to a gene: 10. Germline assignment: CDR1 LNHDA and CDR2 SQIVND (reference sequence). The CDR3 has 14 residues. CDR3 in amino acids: CASSRGGLKMEQFF. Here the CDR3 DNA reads TGTGCCAGTAGTCGGGGGGGGCTCAAGATGGAGCAGTTCTTC.

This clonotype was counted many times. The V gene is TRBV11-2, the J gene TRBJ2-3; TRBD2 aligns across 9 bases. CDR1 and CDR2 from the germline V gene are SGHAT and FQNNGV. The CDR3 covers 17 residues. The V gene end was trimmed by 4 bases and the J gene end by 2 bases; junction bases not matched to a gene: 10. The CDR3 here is CASSSLRLADLTDTQYF. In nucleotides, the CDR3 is TGTGCCAGCAGCTCACTCCGACTAGCGGACCTCACAGATACGCAGTATTTT.

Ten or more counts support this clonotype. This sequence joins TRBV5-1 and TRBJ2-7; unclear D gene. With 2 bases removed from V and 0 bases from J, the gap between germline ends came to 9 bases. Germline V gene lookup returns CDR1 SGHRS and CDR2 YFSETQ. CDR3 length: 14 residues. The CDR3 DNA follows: TGCGCCAGCAGCTTCCTCACCCCCTCCTACGAGCAGTACTTC. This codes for CASSFLTPSYEQYF.

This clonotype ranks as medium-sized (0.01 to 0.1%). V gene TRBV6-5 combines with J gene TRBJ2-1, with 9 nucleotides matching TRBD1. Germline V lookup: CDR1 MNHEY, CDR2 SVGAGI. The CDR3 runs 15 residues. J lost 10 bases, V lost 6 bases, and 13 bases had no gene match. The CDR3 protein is CASSPWTGEYREQFF. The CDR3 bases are TGTGCCAGCAGCCCCTGGACAGGGGAGTATAGGGAGCAGTTCTTC.

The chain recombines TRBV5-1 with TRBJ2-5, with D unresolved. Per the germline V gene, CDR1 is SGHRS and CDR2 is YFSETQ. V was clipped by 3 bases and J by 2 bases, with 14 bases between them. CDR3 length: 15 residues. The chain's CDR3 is CASSSQNGAQETQYF. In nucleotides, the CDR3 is TGCGCCAGCAGCTCCCAGAATGGTGCTCAAGAGACCCAGTACTTC.